This TCR beta chain was identified during a study of T-cell memory formation after mild COVID-19 (dated by TCRdb to about 2021). Some background on the complete study: TCR sequence clusters from the two donors were found to be largely donor specific. T-cell clones expanding and contracting after mild COVID-19 in two donors were tracked by longitudinal TCRalpha and TCRbeta repertoire sequencing. Two young, previously healthy adult volunteers made up the cohort, one male and one female. Overall study outcomes, separate from this receptor: Some responding clones were detected in pre-infection memory, which suggested that pre-existing cross-reactive memory T cells had joined the SARS-CoV-2 response. The second-wave clones that peaked on day 37 were not confirmed to be SARS-CoV-2 specific. Contracting CD4+ clones were found mainly in CM and EM memory subsets, while CD8+ clones were enriched in EMRA. Only a couple of mild cases were covered by the study, and larger cohorts that include severe cases with pre-infection samples were considered necessary. Clones that contracted from day 15 to 85 showed balanced CD4/CD8 phenotypes, whereas a second wave of clones that expanded from day 15 to 37 leaned towards CD4+.

This clonotype was seen more than once but under ten times. It has no known antigen specificity. No qualities accompany the bases; no much larger clone lies one base away. The data were produced on an Illumina NovaSeq 6000. TCRalpha and TCRbeta cDNA libraries were built by 5'RACE with constant-segment primers, adding sample barcodes and unique molecular identifiers. Trizol reagent was used to extract RNA from every sample. Libraries were amplified in two PCR steps, with a second sample barcode and Illumina TruSeq adapters added in the second step. Libraries were sequenced on an Illumina NovaSeq with 2 x 150 bp paired-end reads. The source study handled its data this way. Demultiplexing of reads and collapsing into UMI-guided consensus sequences were performed with migec v1.2.7. Using mixcr v2.1.11, the UMI consensuses were aligned to TRA and TRB V and J templates and assembled into clonotypes. A clonotype was counted as expanded or contracted only if both edgeR and NoisET called the change significant, with noise models trained on biological replicates. For edgeR calls, the thresholds were a false discovery rate-adjusted p below 0.01 and a log2 fold-change of 1. As an exploratory analysis of dynamics, max-normalized trajectories of the 1000 most abundant clonotypes were examined with PCA combined with hierarchical clustering. Separately sequenced CD4+ and CD8+ repertoires were used to assign the CD4 or CD8 phenotype of responding clones. The public reads were reanalyzed by TCRdb: fastp trimming at Q25, MiXCR alignment, in-frame beta chains only. All rows with the same CDR3 protein become a single entry with the most common DNA and genes. The V and J calls were not made by the authors but by TCRdb's processing. Present in this sample are approximately 440,000 distinct CDR3 sequences, 20% of which were seen just once. The leading ten clones occupy roughly 8% of the sample.

From the cysteine up to the phenylalanine, the CDR3 has a length of 14 residues. Solely the CDR3 DNA is kept, with 42 bases framed from the first base. V loses 0 bases of germline sequence and J loses 4 bases, and the interval between the two ends is 11 bases. According to the germline V gene, CDR1 reads SGHRS and CDR2 reads YFSETQ. Ficoll-Paque density gradient centrifugation was the method used to isolate PBMCs. This TCR was sampled from an adult woman who had mild COVID-19 (a few samples of this study predate the infection). The sample titles of this study are shuffled in the database, so cell type and time point are left out; the donor was told from shared clones. Sample: PBMCs or a T cell subset sorted from them (not recorded which). The receptor chain draws on TRBV5-1 and TRBJ2-7; TRBD2 could be the D gene, as 6 bases match. For the CDR3, the sequence is CASSLVLAGYEQYF. The bases read TGCGCCAGCAGCTTGGTACTAGCTGGGTACGAGCAGTACTTC.